This paragraph covers one TCR beta chain sequence. In the authors' methods: Junction-only immunoSEQ data arrived without quality scores, meaning filtering differed. Some clones are missing from TCRdb's copy, which holds only in-frame ones; the method was immunoSEQ multiplex PCR. V, J and clone size are those of that table, while D and trimming were read from the DNA. The data hold a few million clones, with just over 90% observed a single time. The data stem from a study of shared clonotypes between healthy human individuals. Naivety among CD8 cells was defined by CD45RO negativity and positive CCR7 selection, thereby excluding terminally differentiated effector memory CD45RA+ cells. The CDR3 is made up of 16 amino acids. CDR1 and CDR2 (germline): SNHLY, FYNNEI. Trimming cost V 4 bases and J 3 bases; bases outside gene matches: 9.

The sequenced material came from naive CD8+ T cells from PBMCs. The sequence derives from a man younger than 35 in good health. Some clones in this sample may be carry-over from other donors' samples. The J gene is TRBJ1-5, the V gene TRBV2, with 7 bases that match TRBD1. The CDR3 nucleotides read TGTGCCAGCAGTGGGAGGGGGCTCTCCTCCAATCAGCCCCAGCATTTT. Protein: CASSGRGLSSNQPQHF. Based on the CDR3 plus reference TRBV2 and TRBJ1-5, the full variable domain is EPEVTQTPSHQVTQMGQEVILRCVPISNHLYFYWYRQILGQKVEFLVSFYNNEISEKSEIFDDQFSVERPDGSNFTLKIRSTKLEDSAMYFCASSGRGLSSNQPQHFGDGTRLSIL.